This T cell receptor beta chain is drawn from a study of T cell responses to AZD1222 COVID-19 vaccine. Clones were read by immunoSEQ multiplex PCR, and TCRdb kept only the in-frame ones, dropping some. The sample has around 150,000 clones, 92% seen once. Looked up from germline, CDR1 is KGHSH and CDR2 is LQKENI. The CDR3 has 12 amino acids. Trimming removed 1 base at V and 7 bases at J, with 5 bases between. General study results and limits: No day 14 peak samples; only post-peak repertoires were characterized. At study baseline, merely several AZD1222 recipients were seropositive.

Note on this clone: What it binds is not known.

This sequence joins TRBV18 and TRBJ2-1; D is unclear. The source is an adult who received the AZD1222 COVID-19 vaccine. Source: peripheral blood, taken 28 days after the second AZD1222 dose. CDR3 bases: TGTGCCAGCTCACCACGTTCTAATGAGCAGTTCTTC. Its protein is CASSPRSNEQFF.